A single sample gave rise to the 16 T cell receptor beta chains below, sequenced in a study of Graves' ophthalmopathy and Graves' hyperthyroidism. RNA transcripts provided the template for amplifying TCR beta CDR3 regions. RT-PCR was first run with HTBI primers, then multiplex PCR in a second round. TCRdb re-called the multiplex PCR reads with MiXCR, one entry per CDR3 protein. The data contain some 520,000 distinct CDR3 sequences, under 15% of them singletons. The source material was blood. The receptors were gathered from a young woman with Graves' ophthalmopathy.

The V and J genes are TRBV9 and TRBJ1-3; possible D gene TRBD1, 6 bases. The CDR3 extends over 16 amino acids. V shed 3 bases and J shed 0 bases, with 13 bases lying between them. The germline V gene has CDR1 SGDLS and CDR2 YYNGEE. In nucleotides, the CDR3 is TGTGCCAGCAGCGGGGGGCTGGGCCCCTCTGGAAACACCATATATTTT. This encodes CASSGGLGPSGNTIYF.

In its sample, this clonotype was seen many times. The rearrangement joins TRBV27 to TRBJ1-1; TRBD1 matches 9 bases. This CDR3 contains 14 residues. J was trimmed by 4 bases and V by 2 bases; bases with no gene match: 2. Germline V lookup: CDR1 MNHEY, CDR2 SMNVEV (reference sequence). In DNA form, the CDR3 reads TGTGCCAGCAGTTTAGACAGGGGGATCACTGAAGCTTTCTTT. Amino acids: CASSLDRGITEAFF.

This clonotype was recorded at least ten times. This chain uses TRBV9 with TRBJ2-7; TRBD1 aligns across 11 bases. The CDR3 is 15 amino acids. Per the germline V gene, CDR1 is SGDLS and CDR2 is YYNGEE. Unmatched junction bases numbered 6, after V lost 0 bases and J lost 7 bases. The CDR3 sequence is CASSVEGQGVGEQYF. The CDR3 nucleotides are TGTGCCAGCAGCGTAGAGGGACAGGGGGTTGGGGAGCAGTACTTC. The whole variable domain, filled in from reference TRBV9 and TRBJ2-7, reads DSGVTQTPKHLITATGQRVTLRCSPRSGDLSVYWYQQSLDQGLQFLIQYYNGEERAKGNILERFSAQQFPDLHSELNLSSLELGDSALYFCASSVEGQGVGEQYFGPGTRLTVT.

The sample holds many counts of this clonotype. The V gene is TRBV12-3 or TRBV12-4, the J gene TRBJ1-2; 8 bases align to TRBD1. The V and J ends lost 4 bases and 4 bases, in that order; junction bases with no gene match: 5. The CDR3 is 14 amino acids. CDR3 residues: CASSSTGAGYGYTF. DNA of the CDR3: TGTGCCAGCAGTTCGACAGGGGCGGGCTATGGCTACACCTTC.

In its sample, this clonotype was seen a few times. The chain couples TRBV20-1 to TRBJ2-5; 10 bases are shared with TRBD2. CDR1 is DFQATT and CDR2 is SNEGSKA in the germline V gene (reference sequence). This CDR3 spans 13 amino acids. After removal of 6 bases from V and 2 bases from J, the junction contained 3 bases not matched to a gene. The CDR3 sequence is CSATAGGQETQYF. The CDR3 DNA reads as TGCAGTGCCACAGCGGGGGGGCAAGAGACCCAGTACTTC.

The rearrangement links TRBV2 to TRBJ2-7, with TRBD2 identical over 12 bases. V shed 6 bases and J 0 bases; nucleotides not matched to a gene: 12. CDR3 length equals 18 residues. Germline V CDR1 and CDR2: SNHLY, FYNNEI. The CDR3 protein is CASRRTSGALWGSYEQYF. The CDR3 DNA sequence: TGTGCCAGCAGGCGGACTAGCGGGGCCCTTTGGGGCTCCTACGAGCAGTACTTC.

The CDR3 region has the DNA TGTGCCAGCAGCCAAAAGGGCTCCCGGGGCCACGAGCAGTACTTC. Its protein product is CASSQKGSRGHEQYF. This chain joins TRBV3-1 and TRBJ2-7; D is tentatively TRBD1 or TRBD2 (5 bases each). The CDR3 sequence is 15 residues long. Trimming cost V 2 bases and J 5 bases, with 16 bases left between them. The germline gives CDR1 LGHDT, CDR2 YNNKEL (reference sequence).

This clonotype was picked up many times. V and J are TRBV4-2 and TRBJ2-3, with D hard to call. Trimming took 4 bases from V and 0 from J, leaving 5 bases between them. The CDR3 loop spans 13 amino acids. Germline CDR1 and CDR2: LGHNA and YNFKEQ. DNA of the CDR3: TGTGCCAGCAGCCCCCCTAGCACAGATACGCAGTATTTT. This codes for CASSPPSTDTQYF.

The sample holds many counts of this clonotype. The chain joins TRBV10-3 to TRBJ2-5; perhaps TRBD1 as D (6 bases). V lost 2 bases and J lost 9, with 16 bases in between. Germline lookup yields CDR1 ENHRY and CDR2 SYGVKD. The CDR3 sequence is 14 residues long. The CDR3 reads CAISETGQGMPQYF. The DNA for the CDR3 is TGTGCCATCAGTGAGACAGGTCAGGGGATGCCCCAGTACTTC.

Many counts were recorded for this clonotype. The chain employs TRBV2 and TRBJ1-2; D might be TRBD1 (6 bases). The CDR3 covers 14 residues. With 6 bases removed from V and 4 bases from J, the gap between germline ends came to 15 bases. Germline V gives CDR1 SNHLY, CDR2 FYNNEI. The CDR3 sequence is CASSATTGPYGYTF. In DNA form, the CDR3 reads TGTGCCAGCAGCGCCACAACAGGGCCCTATGGCTACACCTTC.

Points on this clonotype: This clone may be a read error of a much larger clone one base away. The rearrangement joins TRBV6-1 to TRBJ1-1; no clear D. Germline V CDR1 and CDR2: MNHNS, SASEGT. This CDR3 is built from 17 residues. As DNA, the CDR3 is TGTGCCAGCAGTGAAGCCCGGCATCTAAAATTGAACACTGGAGCTTTCTTT. Protein product: CASSEARHLKLNTGAFF.

The chain links TRBV6-1 to TRBJ1-5; tentatively, D is TRBD1 (5 bases). V was clipped by 5 bases and J by 0 bases, with 11 bases between them. Germline CDR1 and CDR2: MNHNS and SASEGT. This CDR3 comprises 15 residues. The CDR3 here is CASSMGPTSNQPQHF. The CDR3 nucleotides are TGTGCCAGCAGTATGGGACCGACTAGCAATCAGCCCCAGCATTTT.

This clonotype has at least ten counts. V and J are TRBV7-2 and TRBJ2-2, with 9 bases fitting TRBD1. This CDR3 contains 15 residues. Germline V CDR1 and CDR2: SGHTA, FQGNSA. V shed 7 bases and J 7 bases; nucleotides not matched to a gene: 10. CDR3 loop: CASMGWTGVNGELFF. CDR3 nucleotide sequence: TGTGCCAGCATGGGTTGGACAGGGGTAAACGGGGAGCTGTTTTTT.

This clonotype has a count of ten or more. This rearrangement joins TRBV19 to TRBJ1-1; unclear D gene. The germline V and J ends were trimmed by 6 bases and 1 base, with 12 bases remaining between them. CDR1 is LNHDA and CDR2 is SQIVND in the germline V gene (reference sequence). The CDR3 runs 14 residues. This CDR3 is CASSPSQKNTEAFF. CDR3 bases: TGTGCCAGTAGCCCCTCACAGAAGAACACTGAAGCTTTCTTT.

This clonotype was seen a handful of times. This chain connects TRBV3-1 to TRBJ2-7; a possible D gene is TRBD1 (7 bases). There are 15 residues in the CDR3. V gave up 1 base and J gave up 6 bases, with 16 bases separating them. Germline V gene sequence: CDR1 LGHDT, CDR2 YNNKEL (reference sequence). Here the CDR3 reads CASSQGPRGAAEQYF. The CDR3 DNA sequence: TGTGCCAGCAGCCAAGGTCCCAGGGGGGCCGCCGAGCAGTACTTC.

This clonotype was picked up many times. The chain has TRBV28 and TRBJ1-5; D unclear. Germline values: CDR1 MDHEN, CDR2 SYDVKM. The CDR3 spans 14 residues. V lost 5 bases, J lost 3 bases, and 11 bases lay in between. The CDR3 is CASSQFQVNQPQHF. In DNA form, the CDR3 reads TGTGCCAGCAGTCAATTTCAGGTCAATCAGCCCCAGCATTTT.